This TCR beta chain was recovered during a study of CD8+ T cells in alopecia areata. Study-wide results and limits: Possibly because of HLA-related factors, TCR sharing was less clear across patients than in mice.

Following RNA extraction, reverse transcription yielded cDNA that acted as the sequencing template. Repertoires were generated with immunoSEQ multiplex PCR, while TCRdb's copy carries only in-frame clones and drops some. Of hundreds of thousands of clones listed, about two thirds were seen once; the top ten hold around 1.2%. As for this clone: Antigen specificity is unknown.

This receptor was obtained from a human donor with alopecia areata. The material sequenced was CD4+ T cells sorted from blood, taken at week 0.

CDR3 sequence reads: CASSQAGAGTYEQYF. For the CDR3, the DNA is TGCGCCAGCAGCCAAGCCGGGGCAGGGACCTACGAGCAGTACTTC. The rearrangement links TRBV4-1 to TRBJ2-7; D may be TRBD1 or TRBD2 (5 bases each). Germline-derived CDR1 and CDR2 are MGHRA and YSYEKL. This CDR3 comprises 15 residues. V was pared by 1 base and J by 2 bases, with 12 bases between.